What follows describes a single TCR beta chain. The table lists this clone with a count of one. It has no known antigen specificity. No base quality information exists; no much larger clone differs at one position. The CDR3 has 15 amino acids, counting the end cysteine and phenylalanine. Of all the DNA, just the CDR3 is kept, 45 bases in frame from base 1. The junction shows trimming of 5 bases on V and 7 bases on J, and the gene matches do not reach 3 bases of it. Per the germline V gene (reference sequence), MNHEY is the CDR1 and SMNVEV is the CDR2. In the prospective study, participants were roughly 18 to 95 years old, resided in 25 or so geographic areas of the United States, and were enrolled through a virtual design. In the prospective study, cohorts were assigned on the basis of participant-reported clinical history obtained from a screening survey and a study questionnaire. Exposed participants had been in contact, within 2 weeks of entering the study, with a person who had a PCR-confirmed or clinician-diagnosed case of COVID-19. Mobile phlebotomists in the prospective study collected whole blood, serum and a nasopharyngeal or oropharyngeal swab from every participant. Prospective study participants could optionally give additional blood draws and questionnaires over a roughly 2-month period. Before DNA extraction, blood samples from the prospective study were shipped at room temperature or frozen.

The sample comes from a study of blood T cell repertoires in COVID-19 (dated by TCRdb to the early 2020s). In the study overall: Collaborator samples came from the United States, Italy and Spain and covered acute and convalescent phases of COVID-19. The dataset comprised deeply sampled blood TCRbeta repertoires from subjects exposed to, actively infected with, or recovered from COVID-19. The repertoires were released in a freely available public database meant as a resource for research on the immune response to SARS-CoV-2. Samples came from the ongoing ImmuneRACE study (first 160 participants) plus 1,254 subjects from 6 global collaborators. HLA class I and class II types, where available, came from metadata supplied by the sample provider rather than from assay-based typing. The prospective study material was composed of cDNA or gDNA derived from T cells, B-cell-depleted T cells, or PBMCs. The sample metadata nearly always contained a de-identified subject ID, COVID-19 status, age in years and sex.

Study-wide findings and limitations: How much clinical and demographic metadata was included differed by source and by participant, and the metadata was provided uncurated.

TCRbeta CDR3 regions were amplified from genomic DNA using the immunoSEQ Assay, a bias-controlled multiplex PCR. The authors' analysis ran thus. Within the assay, amplification of reference gene primers was used to estimate how many nucleated cells each sample contained. Sequence reads were collapsed and filtered to measure the absolute abundance of every unique TCRbeta CDR3 rearrangement. For each sample, productive Simpson clonality was calculated as the square root of Simpson's diversity index over productive rearrangements. Sourced from immuneACCESS, this table was stored by TCRdb with only in-frame sequences that have V and J called. A share of the clones is absent; for the studies checked, an unresolved V gene accounts for under half, and the remainder has no known explanation. The V and J calls and clone size are taken from that table; D and trimming were inferred from the DNA. The sample table lists approximately 200,000 clones, less than 90% of them with a count of one. Around 4.5% of the sample belongs to the ten largest clones.

The rearrangement joined TRBV27 to TRBJ2-1; the junction holds 15 bases that match TRBD2. The sequenced sample was PBMCs or T cells enriched from blood (not recorded which). The source is a woman aged 25 to 39 who had been exposed to COVID-19. The CDR3 has the sequence CASSHGLAGGNEQFF. The bases are TGTGCCAGCAGTCACGGACTAGCGGGGGGGAATGAGCAGTTCTTC.